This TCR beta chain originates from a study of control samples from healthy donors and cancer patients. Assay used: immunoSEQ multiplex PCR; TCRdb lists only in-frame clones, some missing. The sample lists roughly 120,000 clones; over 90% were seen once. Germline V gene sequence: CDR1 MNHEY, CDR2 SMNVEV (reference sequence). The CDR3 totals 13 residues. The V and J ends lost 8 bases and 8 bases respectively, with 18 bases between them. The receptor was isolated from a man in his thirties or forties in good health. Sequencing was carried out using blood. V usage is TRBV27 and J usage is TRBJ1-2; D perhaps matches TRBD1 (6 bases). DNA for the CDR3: TGTGCCAGCCGACAGGACTCGGCTAGAGGCTACACCTTC. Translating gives CASRQDSARGYTF.